Listed here are 29 T cell receptor beta chains from one sample, sequenced in a study of blood T cell repertoires in COVID-19. Profiling relied on immunoSEQ multiplex PCR, and the TCRdb table lists in-frame clones only, not all of them. Of around 290,000 clones detected, 80% to 95% appear once; the ten largest clones hold 0.95% to 1.2%. Sequenced input: PBMCs or T cells enriched from blood (not recorded which). Receptors originate from a woman in her 30s who had recovered from COVID-19.

The gene calls are TRBV6-5 and TRBJ2-2; 12 nucleotides align to TRBD2. The CDR3 spans 15 residues. V lost 6 bases and J lost 5; bases outside the gene matches: 4. CDR1 is MNHEY, CDR2 SVGAGI, per germline. CDR3 sequence (DNA): TGTGCCAGCAGCCAGACTAGCGGGAGTACCGGGGAGCTGTTTTTT. Translating gives CASSQTSGSTGELFF.

The V and J genes are TRBV5-1 and TRBJ2-1; the match to TRBD2 covers 7 bases. Germline V gene data show CDR1 as SGHRS and CDR2 as YFSETQ. The CDR3 is made up of 16 amino acids. V trimming: 4 bases; J trimming: 4 bases; junction bases outside the gene matches: 11. The CDR3 DNA sequence: TGCGCCAGCAGCCTTGGAGGGGAGGGCCGGTACAATGAGCAGTTCTTC. The encoded protein is CASSLGGEGRYNEQFF. The full variable domain, with the rest looked up from reference TRBV5-1 and TRBJ2-1, is KAGVTQTPRYLIKTRGQQVTLSCSPISGHRSVSWYQQTPGQGLQFLFEYFSETQRNKGNFPGRFSGRQFSNSRSEMNVSTLELGDSALYLCASSLGGEGRYNEQFFGPGTRLTVL.

Here the CDR3 reads CASSLFGSGSYTGELFF. The DNA of the CDR3 is TGTGCCAGCAGTTTATTTGGTAGCGGGAGTTATACCGGGGAGCTGTTTTTT. The V call is TRBV28, the J call TRBJ2-2; 9 bases agree with TRBD2. Trimming took 1 base from V and 5 from J; bases not matched to a gene: 8. In germline, CDR1 is MDHEN, CDR2 SYDVKM. The CDR3 covers 17 residues.

J is TRBJ1-4 and V is TRBV6-5; 9 bases are a match to TRBD1. Germline CDR1 MNHEY, CDR2 SVGAGI. V lost 7 bases, J lost 8 bases, and 5 bases stayed unmatched. The CDR3 sequence is 13 residues long. CDR3 protein: CASIGQGREKLFF. CDR3 DNA sequence: TGTGCCAGCATTGGACAGGGGAGGGAAAAACTGTTTTTT.

This chain joins TRBV7-2 and TRBJ2-5, with D possibly being TRBD2 (5 bases). This CDR3 is 13 amino acids long. The V gene lost 5 bases and the J gene lost 5 bases, with 12 bases spanning the gap. CDR1 and CDR2 (germline): SGHTA, FQGNSA. In DNA form, the CDR3 reads TGTGCCAGCAGCGTTCAGTCGGGGGAGACCCAGTACTTC. Protein product: CASSVQSGETQYF.

The J gene is TRBJ2-1, the V gene TRBV9; 12 nucleotides agree with TRBD2. This CDR3 region has 14 residues. CDR1 is SGDLS, CDR2 YYNGEE, per germline. The trim removed 3 bases at V and 9 bases at J, leaving 4 bases unmatched. The CDR3 sequence: CASSGLAGVTEQFF. In DNA, the CDR3 is TGTGCCAGCAGCGGACTAGCGGGAGTTACTGAGCAGTTCTTC. The variable domain in full, with the rest retrieved from reference TRBV9 and TRBJ2-1, is DSGVTQTPKHLITATGQRVTLRCSPRSGDLSVYWYQQSLDQGLQFLIQYYNGEERAKGNILERFSAQQFPDLHSELNLSSLELGDSALYFCASSGLAGVTEQFFGPGTRLTVL.

The chain joins TRBV24-1 to TRBJ2-1; the match to TRBD2 covers 12 bases. V lost 4 bases, J lost 7 bases, and 7 bases stayed unmatched. CDR1 and CDR2 from the germline V gene are KGHDR and SFDVKD. The CDR3 totals 16 residues. The CDR3 loop is CATSDLTSGSGNEQFF. As DNA, the CDR3 is TGTGCCACCAGTGACCTGACTAGCGGGAGCGGTAATGAGCAGTTCTTC.

This clone appeared once. V is TRBV30 and J is TRBJ2-7, with D possibly matching TRBD1 (5 bases). V shed 5 bases and J shed 3 bases, with 8 bases lying between them. This CDR3 contains 11 residues. Germline V gene lookup returns CDR1 GTSNPN and CDR2 SVGIG (reference sequence). The CDR3 sequence: CAWDSNYEQYF. The CDR3 DNA follows: TGTGCCTGGGACAGTAACTACGAGCAGTACTTC.

This rearrangement joins TRBV9 to TRBJ1-1, with a tentative D call TRBD1 (6 bases). V lost 1 base, J lost 0 bases, and 10 bases lay in between. Germline V gives CDR1 SGDLS, CDR2 YYNGEE. The CDR3 covers 15 residues. CDR3 sequence: CASSVNQGMNTEAFF. The CDR3 region has the DNA TGTGCCAGCAGCGTAAATCAGGGGATGAACACTGAAGCTTTCTTT.

The rearrangement uses TRBV5-5 and TRBJ1-1; 8 nucleotides line up with TRBD1. The CDR3 consists of 13 residues. The junction had 3 bases not matched to a gene; V was cut back by 5 bases and J by 3 bases. CDR1 is SGHKS and CDR2 is YYEKEE in the germline V gene (reference sequence). The CDR3 reads CASRKQGDTEAFF. The CDR3 DNA follows: TGTGCCAGCAGAAAACAGGGGGACACTGAAGCTTTCTTT.

The table lists this clone with a count of one. V usage is TRBV7-9 and J usage is TRBJ2-7; perhaps TRBD1 as D (6 bases). V was trimmed by 0 bases and J by 3 bases, leaving 15 bases between them. Per germline, CDR1 SEHNR and CDR2 FQNEAQ (reference sequence). The CDR3 spans 16 residues. CDR3 DNA: TGTGCCAGCAGCTTAGCGATTGGGACATCGATCTACGAGCAGTACTTC. Its translation is CASSLAIGTSIYEQYF.

This chain connects TRBV11-3 to TRBJ2-3; 7 nucleotides align to TRBD1. CDR1 SGHNT and CDR2 YENEEA come from the germline V gene. V trimming: 1 base; J trimming: 3 bases; junction bases outside the gene matches: 7. The CDR3 is 16 amino acids. The DNA for the CDR3 is TGTGCCAGCAGCTTAGGTGTCGGACAGGAGACAGATACGCAGTATTTT. Its protein is CASSLGVGQETDTQYF.

The chain links TRBV19 to TRBJ1-4; D gene unclear. The CDR3 runs to 15 residues. The V end was cut by 3 bases, the J end by 2 bases, with 10 bases between. Germline V gene sequence: CDR1 LNHDA, CDR2 SQIVND (reference sequence). The DNA for the CDR3 is TGTGCCAGTAGTATCGGGGTTTCGACTAATGAAAAACTGTTTTTT. As protein: CASSIGVSTNEKLFF.

The V call is TRBV5-1, the J call TRBJ1-4; 7 nucleotides agree with TRBD1. The CDR3 consists of 15 residues. Germline lookup yields CDR1 SGHRS and CDR2 YFSETQ. With 5 bases clipped from V and 4 bases from J, the junction kept 8 bases outside the gene matches. The CDR3 sequence is CASRQTGKSNEKLFF. DNA for the CDR3: TGCGCCAGCAGACAGACAGGGAAAAGTAATGAAAAACTGTTTTTT.

This clone was seen a single time. The chain combines TRBV7-8 with TRBJ1-3, with D tentatively TRBD1 (6 bases). Trimming removed 3 bases from V and 2 bases from J, with 11 bases in between. The CDR3 is 15 residues long. From germline, CDR1 is SGHVS and CDR2 FQNEAQ. CDR3 sequence reads: CASSFLTGTGNTIYF. The DNA of the CDR3 is TGTGCCAGCAGCTTTCTCACAGGGACTGGAAACACCATATATTTT.

V usage is TRBV28 and J usage is TRBJ2-3, with D maybe TRBD1 (6 bases). The germline V gene encodes CDR1 MDHEN and CDR2 SYDVKM. There are 18 residues in the CDR3. Trimming removed 8 bases at V and 3 bases at J, with 27 bases between. The CDR3 DNA is TGTGCCAGCGAGAGATTTGGACAGACCCTCCCTGGGACAGATACGCAGTATTTT. Translated: CASERFGQTLPGTDTQYF.

The chain employs TRBV2 and TRBJ1-5; D is ambiguous. The germline V and J ends were trimmed by 2 bases and 0 bases, with 8 bases remaining between them. CDR1 is SNHLY and CDR2 is FYNNEI in the germline V gene. The CDR3 spans 15 residues. The chain's CDR3 is CASSENRNSNQPQHF. DNA of the CDR3: TGTGCCAGCAGTGAAAACAGAAATAGCAATCAGCCCCAGCATTTT.

V usage is TRBV28 and J usage is TRBJ2-5; 9 nucleotides align to TRBD2. Trimming took 6 bases from V and 2 from J; bases not matched to a gene: 7. This CDR3 spans 15 amino acids. CDR1 and CDR2 from the germline V gene are MDHEN and SYDVKM. CDR3 residues: CASSPGLAYQETQYF. As DNA, the CDR3 is TGTGCCAGCAGCCCGGGACTAGCTTATCAAGAGACCCAGTACTTC.

The rearrangement links TRBV9 to TRBJ2-3, with 7 bases identical to TRBD2. Per the germline V gene, CDR1 is SGDLS and CDR2 is YYNGEE. This CDR3 has 14 amino acids. After removal of 6 bases from V and 6 bases from J, the junction contained 10 bases not matched to a gene. CDR3 sequence (DNA): TGTGCCAGCACCCTCGGACTAGTTGGGGATACGCAGTATTTT. Its translation: CASTLGLVGDTQYF.

V usage is TRBV2 and J usage is TRBJ2-5; D might be TRBD1 (6 bases). The CDR3 is 12 residues long. Trimming left V 7 bases short and J 5 bases short, with 11 bases between. Germline loops: CDR1 SNHLY, CDR2 FYNNEI. In DNA form, the CDR3 reads TGTGCCAGCACAGGACAGCCGGAGACCCAGTACTTC. Translated: CASTGQPETQYF.

The genes are TRBV4-2 and TRBJ2-3; 13 nucleotides line up with TRBD2. There are 16 residues in the CDR3. The germline CDR1 and CDR2 sequences are LGHNA and YNFKEQ. J gave up 6 bases and V 4 bases, and 7 bases lay outside the gene matches. CDR3 sequence (DNA): TGTGCCAGCAGCCCCGGACTAGCGGGAGCTGGGGATACGCAGTATTTT. This translates into CASSPGLAGAGDTQYF.

This sequence joins TRBV18 and TRBJ2-3; D remains unclear. Germline assignment: CDR1 KGHSH and CDR2 LQKENI. This CDR3 has 15 residues. V dropped 3 bases and J dropped 4 bases, with 14 bases sitting between them. CDR3 in amino acids: CASSPVTERPDTQYF. The CDR3 DNA is TGTGCCAGCTCACCCGTCACAGAAAGACCAGATACGCAGTATTTT.

This sequence joins TRBV28 and TRBJ1-4; a weak D match, TRBD1 (6 bases). The length of the CDR3 is 17 residues. V lost 7 bases and J 2 bases, leaving 20 bases between the germline ends. Per germline, CDR1 MDHEN and CDR2 SYDVKM. CDR3 in amino acids: CASTATGGLGTNEKLFF. The CDR3 DNA sequence: TGTGCCAGCACCGCGACAGGCGGCCTTGGGACTAATGAAAAACTGTTTTTT. Full variable domain (remainder filled in from reference TRBV28 and TRBJ1-4): DVKVTQSSRYLVKRTGEKVFLECVQDMDHENMFWYRQDPGLGLRLIYFSYDVKMKEKGDIPEGYSVSREKKERFSLILESASTNQTSMYLCASTATGGLGTNEKLFFGSGTQLSVL.

The chain recombines TRBV28 with TRBJ2-7, with D tentatively TRBD1 (6 bases). CDR3 length equals 13 residues. The ends were cut back, 4 bases at V and 6 bases at J, with 13 bases in the middle. Looked up from germline, CDR1 is MDHEN and CDR2 is SYDVKM. This CDR3 reads CASSSPTGREQYF. As DNA, the CDR3 is TGTGCCAGCAGTTCCCCTACAGGGCGCGAGCAGTACTTC.

The genes are TRBV3-1 (or the pseudogene TRBV3-2) and TRBJ2-3, with TRBD2 as a possible D gene (6 bases). The germline V gene encodes CDR1 LGHDT and CDR2 YNNKEL (reference sequence). The CDR3 contains 15 residues. With 1 base removed from V and 0 bases from J, the gap between germline ends came to 8 bases. The CDR3 sequence: CASSQASGSTDTQYF. The DNA of the CDR3 is TGTGCCAGCAGCCAAGCGAGCGGGAGCACAGATACGCAGTATTTT.

This clone was observed once. The chain uses TRBV5-1 and TRBJ2-5, with D perhaps TRBD2 (6 bases). V was pared by 4 bases and J by 2 bases, with 15 bases between. Germline assignment: CDR1 SGHRS and CDR2 YFSETQ. The CDR3 is 15 residues long. CDR3 region: CASSPTRGRQETQYF. Here the CDR3 DNA reads TGCGCCAGCAGCCCAACGCGGGGCAGGCAAGAGACCCAGTACTTC.

The chain uses TRBV9 and TRBJ2-5; 8 bases are shared with TRBD1. The V and J ends lost 8 bases and 1 base, in that order; junction bases with no gene match: 7. The CDR3 is 14 amino acids. Looked up from germline, CDR1 is SGDLS and CDR2 is YYNGEE. CDR3 sequence: CASGAGGGQETQYF. CDR3 nucleotides: TGTGCCAGTGGGGCAGGGGGCGGCCAAGAGACCCAGTACTTC.

The count of this clone is one. The chain joins TRBV7-9 to TRBJ2-3, with D possibly matching TRBD2 (5 bases). Looked up from germline, CDR1 is SEHNR and CDR2 is FQNEAQ (reference sequence). With 2 bases removed from V and 2 bases from J, the gap between germline ends came to 11 bases. This CDR3 region has 15 residues. Here the CDR3 reads CASSLLADPTDTQYF. CDR3 bases: TGTGCCAGCAGCTTACTAGCCGACCCCACAGATACGCAGTATTTT.

The chain is built from TRBV27 and TRBJ2-7, with TRBD1 matching over 7 bases. The CDR3 extends over 17 amino acids. V was clipped by 2 bases and J by 4 bases; unmatched bases: 14. Germline V CDR1 and CDR2: MNHEY, SMNVEV (reference sequence). The DNA for the CDR3 is TGTGCCAGCAGTTTAAAGGGTCCCCGACAGGGTTCGTACGAGCAGTACTTC. Residues: CASSLKGPRQGSYEQYF.